The clone carrying this T cell receptor beta chain appeared a single time. The antigen is not known. It is unclear where the CDR3 begins or ends on the DNA, so no DNA is shown, and the CDR3 is as TCRdb lists it. CDR1 is SGHDN, CDR2 FVKESK, per germline. The CDR3 is 17 amino acids in total, end residues counted. The data derive from a study of CD8+CD57+ T cells in acquired aplastic anemia. Flow cytometry had shown expanded CD8+CD57+ cells in the patients chosen for sequencing. Study results and caveats: In common between the patients and the controls were twenty-nine CD8+ CDR3 sequences.

Genomic DNA templated the TCR beta VDJ and CDR3 profiling. One entry per CDR3 protein, called by TCRdb with MiXCR from the reads. The sample shows roughly 250,000 distinct CDR3 sequences, less than 85% of them seen only once. This receptor was taken from a human donor with aplastic anemia. The J gene is TRBJ2-1, the V gene TRBV14. The sample comprised sorted CD4+, CD8+, or CD8+CD57+ T cells (not recorded which) from PBMCs. The CDR3 protein is CASSIYLCSVGYNEQFF.